The T cell receptor (beta chain) described here comes from a study of cytomegalovirus exposure and HLA in healthy donors. On the study more broadly: The 110 million or so unique TCR beta sequences, from around 200 million T cells, were found by an earlier analysis.

Germline CDR1 reads LNHDA; CDR2 reads SQIVND (reference sequence). The CDR3 loop spans 15 amino acids. The trim removed 5 bases at V and 3 bases at J, leaving 6 bases unmatched. Study-level findings and limits: In a later analysis, DRB1 alleles had the most associated TCRs; HLA-C alleles the fewest. The analysis excluded some indistinguishable V segments, including TRBV6-2 and TRBV6-3. Most sequenced TCRs were rare (though some public TCRs occurred in many donors).

Primers for the PCR totalled 60 Vbeta and 13 Jbeta. The assay was immunoSEQ multiplex PCR, and TCRdb's table has in-frame clones only and misses some. The sample comprises roughly 130,000 clones, roughly four fifths of which are singletons, and approximately 10% rests with the top ten. Only one count was recorded for this clone. What it recognizes is unknown. This TCR came from a woman aged 45-65 years in good health and CMV-seropositive. The V and J genes are TRBV19 and TRBJ2-2; 7 bases map to TRBD1. Sequencing input: PBMCs. The CDR3 nucleotides read TGTGCCAGTAGTTCCGAGGGGGCGCACACCGGGGAGCTGTTTTTT. This translates into CASSSEGAHTGELFF.